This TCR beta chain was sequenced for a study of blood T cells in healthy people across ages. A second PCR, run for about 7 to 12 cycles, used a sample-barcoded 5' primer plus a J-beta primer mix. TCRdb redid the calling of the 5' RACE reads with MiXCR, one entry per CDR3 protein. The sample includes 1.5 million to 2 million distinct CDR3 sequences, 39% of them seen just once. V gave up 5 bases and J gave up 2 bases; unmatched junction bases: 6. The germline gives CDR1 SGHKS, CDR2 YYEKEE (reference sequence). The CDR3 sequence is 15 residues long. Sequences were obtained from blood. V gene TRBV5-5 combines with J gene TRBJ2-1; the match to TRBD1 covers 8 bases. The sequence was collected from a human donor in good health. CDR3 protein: CASRQPGGAYNEQFF. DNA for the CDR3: TGTGCCAGCAGACAACCAGGGGGCGCCTACAATGAGCAGTTCTTC.